This TCR beta chain comes out of a study of blood T cell repertoires in COVID-19. Study-wide context: Collection of acute and convalescent COVID-19 samples took place in the United States, Italy and Spain. In each case, the material was cDNA or gDNA derived from T cells, B-cell-depleted T cells, or PBMCs.

In germline, CDR1 is SGHRS, CDR2 YFSETQ. This CDR3 contains 16 residues. Trimming removed 4 bases from V and 2 bases from J; junction bases left unmatched: 4. How the authors handled the data: Reference gene primer amplification gave estimated nucleated cell counts. The repertoire was sequenced with immunoSEQ multiplex PCR; TCRdb's copy has only in-frame clones and lacks some. V and J calls and clone size are those listed in that table; D and trimming were worked out from the DNA. Counted here are around 150,000 clones, 80% to 90% occurring once; the ten biggest clones make up less than 3.5%. The V gene is TRBV5-1, the J gene TRBJ2-1; 12 bases line up with TRBD2. Sequencing was done on a sample of peripheral blood. This receptor was identified in a man between 65 and 85 years old with acute or convalescent COVID-19. The CDR3 protein is CASSPRTSGTYNEQFF. CDR3 DNA sequence: TGCGCCAGCAGCCCCCGGACTAGCGGGACCTACAATGAGCAGTTCTTC. The whole variable domain, filled in from reference TRBV5-1 and TRBJ2-1, reads KAGVTQTPRYLIKTRGQQVTLSCSPISGHRSVSWYQQTPGQGLQFLFEYFSETQRNKGNFPGRFSGRQFSNSRSEMNVSTLELGDSALYLCASSPRTSGTYNEQFFGPGTRLTVL.